This paragraph reports one T cell receptor beta chain. The antigen is undetermined. Naive CD8 T cells were sorted, and the gate applied was CD8+CD4-CCR7+CD45RA+. The record originates from a study of molecular identifiers for immune sequencing clone quantification. In preparing bulk TCR libraries, previously described methods and listed TCR primers were used. TCRdb re-called the PCR reads with MiXCR, one entry per CDR3 protein. This sample has about 630,000 distinct CDR3 sequences, with over 25% found just once. Looked up from germline, CDR1 is MNHEY and CDR2 is SVGEGT. The J segment lost 1 base and the V segment lost 7 bases, leaving 7 bases of the junction unmatched. This CDR3 comprises 15 residues. Study-level results: Clone sizes that are highly expanded could be underestimated when identical TCR molecules share a barcode. Spiked Jurkat TCR RNA equivalent to one cell reportedly surfaced among about 1 million naive cells.

This receptor was identified in a human donor in good health. Some libraries in this study had Jurkat cell RNA spiked in. The chain is built from TRBV6-2 or TRBV6-3 and TRBJ2-5; 9 positions match TRBD2. The sample was naive CD8+ T cells from blood, with Jurkat cell RNA spiked in. This sample's subset: FACS-sorted CD8+CD4-CCR7+CD45RA+ naive T cells. This CDR3 reads CASKWLAGPQETQYF. In DNA, the CDR3 is TGTGCCAGCAAGTGGCTAGCGGGACCCCAAGAGACCCAGTACTTC.